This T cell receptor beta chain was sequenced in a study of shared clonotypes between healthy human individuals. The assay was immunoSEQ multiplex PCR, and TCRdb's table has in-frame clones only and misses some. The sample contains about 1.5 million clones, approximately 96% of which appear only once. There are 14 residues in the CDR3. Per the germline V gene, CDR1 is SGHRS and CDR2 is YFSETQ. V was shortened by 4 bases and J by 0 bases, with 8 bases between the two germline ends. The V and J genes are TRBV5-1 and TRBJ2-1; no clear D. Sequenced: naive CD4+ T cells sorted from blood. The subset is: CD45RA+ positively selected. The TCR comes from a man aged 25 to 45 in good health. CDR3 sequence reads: CASSISSSYNEQFF. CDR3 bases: TGCGCCAGCAGCATTAGTAGCTCCTACAATGAGCAGTTCTTC. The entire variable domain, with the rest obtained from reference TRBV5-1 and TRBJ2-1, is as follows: KAGVTQTPRYLIKTRGQQVTLSCSPISGHRSVSWYQQTPGQGLQFLFEYFSETQRNKGNFPGRFSGRQFSNSRSEMNVSTLELGDSALYLCASSISSSYNEQFFGPGTRLTVL.